This passage covers 13 T cell receptor beta chains from one sample sequenced in a study of blood T cell repertoires in COVID-19. The table came from immunoSEQ multiplex PCR; TCRdb's copy has only in-frame clones and leaves some out. The sample consists of around 140,000 clones, 70% to 85% of them appearing once. Material for sequencing was peripheral blood. Source of these receptors: an elderly woman with acute or convalescent COVID-19.

The V gene is TRBV7-9, the J gene TRBJ1-4; 7 nucleotides agree with TRBD1. This CDR3 is 15 amino acids long. Trimming took 0 bases from V and 7 from J; bases not matched to a gene: 5. Germline CDR1 SEHNR, CDR2 FQNEAQ (reference sequence). The CDR3 DNA sequence: TGTGCCAGCAGCTTAGCGACAGGGAGAGGTGAAAAACTGTTTTTT. Translated, it gives CASSLATGRGEKLFF.

The chain links TRBV29-1 to TRBJ2-5; the D gene is possibly TRBD2 (6 bases). The CDR3 length is 11 residues. The ends were cut back, 6 bases at V and 5 bases at J, with 10 bases in the middle. Germline V CDR1 and CDR2: SQVTM, ANQGSEA. The CDR3 protein is CSVGGGETQYF. The DNA for the CDR3 is TGCAGCGTGGGGGGTGGGGAGACCCAGTACTTC.

The chain employs TRBV6-5 and TRBJ2-7; possibly TRBD1 for D (6 bases). Germline CDR1 MNHEY, CDR2 SVGAGI. The CDR3 has 14 residues. V lost 6 bases and J 0 bases, leaving 12 bases between the germline ends. CDR3 residues: CASRRQAPSYEQYF. CDR3 DNA sequence: TGTGCCAGCAGGAGACAGGCTCCCTCCTACGAGCAGTACTTC.

This clone showed up just a few times. This chain links TRBV9 with TRBJ1-4, with 7 bases aligning to TRBD1. The junction had 2 bases not matched to a gene; V was cut back by 0 bases and J by 3 bases. The CDR3 totals 15 residues. Looked up from germline, CDR1 is SGDLS and CDR2 is YYNGEE. The CDR3 protein is CASSVEGASNEKLFF. CDR3 in DNA: TGTGCCAGCAGCGTAGAGGGGGCTTCTAATGAAAAACTGTTTTTT.

V is TRBV29-1 and J is TRBJ1-1; possibly TRBD1 for D (5 bases). CDR1 is SQVTM and CDR2 is ANQGSEA in the germline V gene. Deletions cut 4 bases from V and 4 bases from J, with 19 bases between. This CDR3 comprises 15 residues. The CDR3 DNA reads as TGCAGCGTTGGAGGGTTGCGTGGGGGGAGCACTGAAGCTTTCTTT. This codes for CSVGGLRGGSTEAFF.

This clone showed up just a few times. This sequence joins TRBV7-2 and TRBJ1-3; no firm D call. Germline-derived CDR1 and CDR2 are SGHTA and FQGNSA. This CDR3 contains 16 residues. Trimming stripped 0 bases from V and 0 bases from J, with 9 bases between. The CDR3 protein is CASSLAVATSGNTIYF. The CDR3, as DNA: TGTGCCAGCAGCTTAGCGGTCGCTACCTCTGGAAACACCATATATTTT.

V usage is TRBV18 and J usage is TRBJ2-2, with D possibly TRBD2 on 5 matching bases. CDR3 length: 16 residues. The V and J ends lost 2 bases and 0 bases respectively, with 10 bases between them. Germline V CDR1 and CDR2: KGHSH, LQKENI. CDR3 sequence reads: CASSPMRAPNTGELFF. As DNA, the CDR3 is TGTGCCAGCTCACCAATGAGGGCTCCGAACACCGGGGAGCTGTTTTTT.

DNA of the CDR3: TGTGCCAGCTCACCACCGGCTGGTCGGAGCGCCTACGAGCAGTACTTC. Its translation is CASSPPAGRSAYEQYF. The rearrangement uses TRBV18 and TRBJ2-7, with D uncertain. The V and J ends lost 0 bases and 2 bases respectively, with 14 bases between them. Germline values: CDR1 KGHSH, CDR2 LQKENI. This CDR3 contains 16 residues.

The V and J genes are TRBV27 and TRBJ2-7; tentatively, D is TRBD2 (7 bases). V was cut by 5 bases and J by 1 base, with 15 bases left in between. Per the germline V gene, CDR1 is MNHEY and CDR2 is SMNVEV (reference sequence). This CDR3 contains 15 residues. The CDR3 DNA is TGTGCCAGCAGTCCTCCGGGGGGCCCGTCCTACGAGCAGTACTTC. Translation gives CASSPPGGPSYEQYF.

V is TRBV5-4 and J is TRBJ2-3; TRBD2 matches 12 bases. The germline V gene has CDR1 SGHNT and CDR2 YYREEE (reference sequence). V trimming: 4 bases; J trimming: 0 bases; junction bases outside the gene matches: 3. This CDR3 contains 16 residues. The CDR3 DNA reads TGTGCCAGCAGCGGCGGACTAGCGGGAAGCACAGATACGCAGTATTTT. This encodes CASSGGLAGSTDTQYF.

This rearrangement joins TRBV19 to TRBJ2-7; the match to TRBD2 covers 10 bases. The CDR3 runs 16 residues. The ends lost 4 bases at V and 2 bases at J; junction bases unmatched: 8. Per the germline V gene, CDR1 is LNHDA and CDR2 is SQIVND (reference sequence). In nucleotides, the CDR3 is TGTGCCAGTAGTAGAAGACTAGCGGGTGGTACCTACGAGCAGTACTTC. Translating it yields CASSRRLAGGTYEQYF.

About this clone itself: Other nucleotide sequences from this sample produce the same CDR3. This chain connects TRBV18 to TRBJ1-4; TRBD1 matches at 9 bases. V was clipped by 3 bases and J by 8 bases; unmatched bases: 1. The CDR3 is 13 amino acids. Germline CDR1 and CDR2: KGHSH and LQKENI. Written as DNA, the CDR3 is TGTGCCAGCTCACCGGACAGGGGCGAAAAACTGTTTTTT. Residues: CASSPDRGEKLFF.

The chain combines TRBV7-2 with TRBJ2-5; TRBD2 agrees at 7 bases. This CDR3 is built from 14 residues. Germline CDR1 is SGHTA and CDR2 is FQGNSA. V was clipped by 5 bases and J by 5 bases; unmatched bases: 8. CDR3 sequence (DNA): TGTGCCAGCAGCCCGATTTTGGGGGGGGAGACCCAGTACTTC. Protein sequence: CASSPILGGETQYF.